A selection of T cell receptor beta chains follows, all from one sample in a study of T cell clusters in autoimmune cytopenias. From its re-call of the multiplex PCR reads, TCRdb lists each CDR3 protein once, without DNA. This repertoire includes 6,000 to 8,500 distinct CDR3 sequences. The data also belong to a second study, concerning T cell repertoires in aging, cancer and after chemotherapy.

The source material was peripheral blood. The source is a human donor in good health. Both conserved end residues are part of each CDR3. The order of the fields is J gene, V gene, clone size, CDR3 protein. The size entry is marked missing in some rows and otherwise reads once, few, many or a size class.

>TRBJ1-2|TRBV6-6|.
CASSPQGKELNYGYTF
>TRBJ2-7|TRBV29-1|medium-sized
CSVRKTSGSYEQYF
>TRBJ1-5|TRBV12-3/TRBV12-4|.
CASSTGTGRQPQHF
>TRBJ2-5|TRBV18|.
CASSPRTDNQETQYF
>TRBJ2-1|TRBV5-5|.
CASSLAADVYNEQFF
>TRBJ1-2|TRBV12-3/TRBV12-4|.
CASSFRQVVGYGYTF
>TRBJ2-3|TRBV6-6|medium-sized
CASSGLADLSTDTQYF
>TRBJ2-1|TRBV6-5|medium-sized
CASTTRQFSYNEQFF
>TRBJ1-4|TRBV6-5|.
CASSSPPSKLFF
>TRBJ1-2|TRBV30|medium-sized
CAWNRGYGYTF
>TRBJ2-2|TRBV24-1|.
CATSGLRATGELFF
>TRBJ2-3|TRBV5-5|medium-sized
CASSLVPSGRADTQYF
>TRBJ2-1|TRBV5-1|.
CASSSYIGTQGFF
>TRBJ2-2|TRBV19|medium-sized
CASSITGPKDTGELFF
>TRBJ1-5|TRBV30|medium-sized
CAWSGQGGFKQPQHF
>TRBJ2-1|TRBV11-2|.
CASSLDPVSYNEQFF
>TRBJ1-5|TRBV18|.
CASSQGMTDQPQHF
>TRBJ2-7|TRBV27|.
CASSLYPAGGPLDEQYF
>TRBJ2-1|TRBV6-2/TRBV6-3|medium-sized
CASSYSAYNEQFF
>TRBJ2-1|TRBV27|medium-sized
CASSPVAGGYNEQFF
>TRBJ2-2|TRBV29-1|.
CSVETSGRPGELFF
>TRBJ2-7|TRBV27|.
CASSLEVLRLYEQYF
>TRBJ1-3|TRBV12-3/TRBV12-4|.
CASSAGNTIYF
>TRBJ1-5|TRBV29-1|medium-sized
CSVRAGDAGNQPQHF
>TRBJ2-5|TRBV27|medium-sized
CASKGHGETQYF
>TRBJ2-1|TRBV5-6|.
CDSSLTRLAGVPNEQFF
>TRBJ1-5|TRBV6-2/TRBV6-3|.
CASSYGGGGQPQHF
>TRBJ2-7|TRBV6-1|.
CASSLNLYEQYF
>TRBJ1-3|TRBV18|.
CASSGQAIFSGNTIYF
>TRBJ1-1|TRBV6-5|.
CASSYGYVRGGAFF
>TRBJ2-1|TRBV6-6|medium-sized
CASSYEGGSYNEQFF
>TRBJ2-7|TRBV4-3|.
CASSHGREGEQYF
>TRBJ2-1|TRBV24-1|.
CATSDRTSGAHNEQFF
>TRBJ1-2|TRBV12-3/TRBV12-4|.
CASSSTGTRYTF
>TRBJ1-4|TRBV12-3/TRBV12-4|.
CASRWTSGTNEKLFF
>TRBJ2-3|TRBV6-4|medium-sized
CAWGAGPADTQYF
>TRBJ1-5|TRBV18|.
CASSPLGSQPQHF
>TRBJ2-1|TRBV19|medium-sized
CASSQGLMYNEQFF
>TRBJ1-5|TRBV30|.
CAWSPQGLGGQPQHF
>TRBJ1-5|TRBV5-6|.
CASSYTGGDQPQHF
>TRBJ2-7|TRBV6-1|.
CASSTYRGSYEQYF
>TRBJ2-5|TRBV6-2/TRBV6-3|medium-sized
CASSTSEGETQYF
>TRBJ2-7|TRBV10-1|.
CASSDGGAASYEQYF
>TRBJ2-5|TRBV5-6|medium-sized
CASRETSGRAAQYF
>TRBJ1-1|TRBV29-1|.
CSVEGKTQNTEAFF
>TRBJ2-5|TRBV6-6|.
CASTTGTGAGATQYF
>TRBJ1-5|TRBV30|medium-sized
CAWRGTGRGNQPQHF
>TRBJ2-7|TRBV18|medium-sized
CASSPRGLEQYF
>TRBJ2-1|TRBV7-9|.
CASQRELNNEQFF
>TRBJ2-3|TRBV20-1|.
CSARGLAGSTDTQYF
>TRBJ2-5|TRBV6-2/TRBV6-3|.
CASSPTNRASQTQYF
>TRBJ2-1|TRBV12-3/TRBV12-4|medium-sized
CASSPTGGNEQFF
>TRBJ1-2|TRBV27|.
CASSFDRGYGYTF